This TCR beta chain was identified during a study of response to subunit inactivated influenza vaccine. Study-wide results and caveats: T cells newly recruited by each seasonal influenza vaccination are few, the authors suggested.

The sample holds many counts of this clonotype. No antigen is known for it. A single record per CDR3 protein comes from TCRdb applying MiXCR to the RT-PCR reads. The sample has 700,000 to 900,000 distinct CDR3 sequences, approximately 21% seen once. Trimming shortened V by 1 base and J by 9 bases, and 16 bases separated the two germline ends. Looked up from germline, CDR1 is LGHNA and CDR2 is YNFKEQ. The CDR3 has 15 amino acids. The sequencing here drew on PBMCs from blood, taken roughly 5 days after vaccination. This sequence originates from a man aged 45-65 years who received an inactivated influenza vaccine. This sequence joins TRBV4-2 and TRBJ2-1; possible D gene TRBD1, 6 bases. The CDR3 sequence: CASSQGGNRAVEQFF. The CDR3 DNA is TGTGCCAGCAGCCAAGGTGGGAACAGGGCGGTTGAGCAGTTCTTC.